This T cell receptor (beta chain) was observed in a study of regulatory T cells in long-lasting Graves disease. Trimming at V came to 5 bases and at J to 2 bases, leaving 9 bases not matched to a gene. Germline CDR1 KGHSH, CDR2 LQKENI. The CDR3 contains 18 residues. CDR3 regions were amplified by Arm-PCR using iRepertoire HTBI primers to build TCR beta libraries. TCRdb fed the multiplex PCR reads into MiXCR, producing one record per CDR3 protein. The repertoire includes about 400,000 distinct CDR3 sequences, approximately 15% of them detected once, and under 9% sits in the top ten. Time point noted: newly diagnosed GD, antithyroid drugs for less than 3 months. The TCR library was prepared using RNA isolated from PBMCs. This clonotype occurred a few times. The sample was also reused in another study, on T cells in Graves' hyperthyroidism and ophthalmopathy.

The chain is built from TRBV18 and TRBJ2-1; 13 bases map to TRBD2. The starting material was peripheral blood mononuclear cells (PBMCs), obtained at new diagnosis, from a patient treated with antithyroid drugs. The receptor's source is a woman in her thirties or forties with Graves disease. Here the CDR3 DNA reads TGTGCCAGCTCATCCCGGACTAGCGGGAGTGTGGCCTACAATGAGCAGTTCTTC. Residues: CASSSRTSGSVAYNEQFF. Full variable domain (outside the CDR3, taken from reference TRBV18 and TRBJ2-1): NAGVMQNPRHLVRRRGQEARLRCSPMKGHSHVYWYRQLPEEGLKFMVYLQKENIIDESGMPKERFSAEFPKEGPSILRIQQVVRGDSAAYFCASSSRTSGSVAYNEQFFGPGTRLTVL.